One sample yielded the 26 T cell receptor beta chains listed below, sequenced in a study of cytomegalovirus exposure and HLA in healthy donors. The PCR was carried out with 60 Vbeta primers and 13 Jbeta primers. Data came from immunoSEQ multiplex PCR; TCRdb stores just in-frame clones and leaves some out. The sample lists about 120,000 clones; around 84% were seen once. The specimen sequenced was PBMCs. Every receptor here comes from a woman between 35 and 50 years old in good health and CMV-seronegative.

The V call is TRBV7-9, the J call TRBJ2-1, with 8 bases matching TRBD1. Germline assignment: CDR1 SEHNR and CDR2 FQNEAQ (reference sequence). Losses at the gene ends were 3 bases for V and 6 bases for J; bases not matched to a gene: 7. This CDR3 comprises 15 residues. The CDR3 is CASSFYHGQGNEQFF. CDR3 nucleotide sequence: TGTGCCAGCAGCTTCTATCACGGACAGGGCAATGAGCAGTTCTTC.

This rearrangement joins TRBV4-1 to TRBJ2-2, with 7 positions matching TRBD1. With 0 bases clipped from V and 4 bases from J, the junction kept 5 bases outside the gene matches. The CDR3 consists of 16 residues. The germline V gene has CDR1 MGHRA and CDR2 YSYEKL. CDR3 sequence (DNA): TGCGCCAGCAGCCAAGAACGGGGACAGATCACCGGGGAGCTGTTTTTT. This gives the protein CASSQERGQITGELFF.

This chain uses TRBV7-3 with TRBJ2-5; 9 bases are a match to TRBD1. This CDR3 has 13 residues. The junction had 3 bases not matched to a gene; V was cut back by 5 bases and J by 5 bases. CDR1 and CDR2 from the germline V gene are SGHTA and FQGTGA. The CDR3 loop is CASSATGGETQYF. In nucleotides, the CDR3 is TGTGCCAGCAGCGCGACAGGGGGGGAGACCCAGTACTTC. The full variable domain, rest sourced from reference TRBV7-3 and TRBJ2-5, is GAGVSQTPSNKVTEKGKYVELRCDPISGHTALYWYRQSLGQGPEFLIYFQGTGAADDSGLPNDRFFAVRPEGSVSTLKIQRTERGDSAVYLCASSATGGETQYFGPGTRLLVL.

This clone was observed a few times. The J gene is TRBJ2-2, the V gene TRBV4-1, with D tentatively TRBD2 (6 bases). V was clipped by 1 base and J by 5 bases, with 11 bases between them. CDR1 is MGHRA, CDR2 YSYEKL, per germline. This CDR3 region has 15 residues. This CDR3 reads CASSQGSGGTGELFF. The CDR3 coding sequence is TGCGCCAGCAGCCAAGGGTCTGGGGGGACCGGGGAGCTGTTTTTT.

The rearrangement uses TRBV7-2 and TRBJ2-1, with 11 bases that match TRBD2. This CDR3 region has 15 residues. Trimming took 5 bases from V and 3 from J; bases not matched to a gene: 3. CDR1 is SGHTA and CDR2 is FQGNSA in the germline V gene. The CDR3 reads CASSVLAGGYNEQFF. In DNA form, the CDR3 reads TGTGCCAGCAGCGTTCTAGCGGGAGGCTACAATGAGCAGTTCTTC.

The chain carries TRBV2 and TRBJ2-5, with D possibly TRBD1 on 6 matching bases. The end of the DNA aligns better with TRBJ2-7, so the J call may be wrong. This CDR3 is built from 14 residues. Germline CDR1 and CDR2: SNHLY and FYNNEI. CDR3 amino acids: CASSVQGPTYEQYF. The CDR3 DNA sequence: TGTGCCAGCAGTGTACAGGGACCAACCTACGAGCAGTACTTC.

This chain uses TRBV19 with TRBJ1-2; 9 positions match TRBD1. Germline assignment: CDR1 LNHDA and CDR2 SQIVND (reference sequence). This CDR3 is 16 amino acids long. The junction had 7 bases not matched to a gene; V was cut back by 5 bases and J by 0 bases. CDR3 region: CASSPGQGSANYGYTF. CDR3 bases: TGTGCCAGTAGTCCCGGACAGGGGAGTGCTAACTATGGCTACACCTTC.

The chain couples TRBV9 to TRBJ2-2; 7 bases are a match to TRBD2. In germline, CDR1 is SGDLS, CDR2 YYNGEE. The V and J ends lost 0 bases and 0 bases, in that order; junction bases with no gene match: 5. This CDR3 is built from 17 residues. The CDR3 is CASSVVGLAANTGELFF. CDR3 coding DNA: TGTGCCAGCAGCGTAGTTGGGCTAGCGGCGAACACCGGGGAGCTGTTTTTT.

This chain joins TRBV27 and TRBJ1-4, with unresolved D. Germline CDR1 reads MNHEY; CDR2 reads SMNVEV (reference sequence). This CDR3 spans 15 amino acids. Trimming cost V 1 base and J 4 bases, with 10 bases left between them. The DNA for the CDR3 is TGTGCCAGCAGTTTATATCCGGGTAGTAATGAAAAACTGTTTTTT. This codes for CASSLYPGSNEKLFF.

This chain uses TRBV19 with TRBJ2-2; maybe TRBD1 (6 bases). This CDR3 contains 15 residues. The V gene's germline CDR1 is LNHDA and CDR2 SQIVND (reference sequence). The V gene lost 3 bases and the J gene lost 1 base, with 9 bases spanning the gap. In DNA, the CDR3 is TGTGCCAGTAGTATTGGACAGATGAACACCGGGGAGCTGTTTTTT. Residues: CASSIGQMNTGELFF.

The CDR3, as DNA: TGTGCCAGCAGCCCTAACCCGGCGGCGGATGAGCAGTTCTTC. This codes for CASSPNPAADEQFF. The chain uses TRBV4-2 and TRBJ2-1; no clear D gene. This CDR3 contains 14 residues. CDR1 LGHNA and CDR2 YNFKEQ come from the germline V gene. Trimming removed 4 bases from V and 8 bases from J, with 15 bases in between.

This clone was detected only a few times. This chain connects TRBV19 to TRBJ2-7, with D unresolved. Germline loops: CDR1 LNHDA, CDR2 SQIVND (reference sequence). CDR3 length: 14 amino acids. V was trimmed by 5 bases and J by 1 base, leaving 12 bases between them. The CDR3 loop reads CASSAQRMSYEQYF. The CDR3 DNA is TGTGCCAGTAGTGCCCAGCGTATGTCCTACGAGCAGTACTTC.

The rearrangement joins TRBV28 to TRBJ1-2; TRBD1 might be the D (6 bases). Germline V gene data show CDR1 as MDHEN and CDR2 as SYDVKM. V lost 3 bases to trimming and J lost 4 bases, with 15 bases between them. This CDR3 has 15 residues. This CDR3 is CASSFFLGQSYGYTF. The DNA of the CDR3 is TGTGCCAGCAGTTTTTTCCTCGGACAGTCCTATGGCTACACCTTC.

Of note for this clone: The sample carries other DNA sequences with the same CDR3. J is TRBJ2-7 and V is TRBV28, with TRBD2 matching 9 bases. The length of the CDR3 is 14 residues. J was trimmed by 1 base and V by 6 bases; bases with no gene match: 4. Germline V CDR1 and CDR2: MDHEN, SYDVKM. In DNA form, the CDR3 reads TGTGCCAGCAGCCTAGCGGGACAGTCCTACGAGCAGTACTTC. Amino acids: CASSLAGQSYEQYF. Variable domain in full (rest from reference TRBV28 and TRBJ2-7): DVKVTQSSRYLVKRTGEKVFLECVQDMDHENMFWYRQDPGLGLRLIYFSYDVKMKEKGDIPEGYSVSREKKERFSLILESASTNQTSMYLCASSLAGQSYEQYFGPGTRLTVT.

J is TRBJ1-5 and V is TRBV28; tentative D call: TRBD1 (5 bases). In germline, CDR1 is MDHEN, CDR2 SYDVKM. The CDR3 has 15 amino acids. V was trimmed by 5 bases and J by 0 bases, leaving 11 bases between them. For the CDR3, the DNA is TGTGCCAGCAGTCCCCGGGGACTTAGCAATCAGCCCCAGCATTTT. This codes for CASSPRGLSNQPQHF.

CDR3 loop: CASSLSGSSGANVLTF. The DNA of the CDR3 is TGCGCCAGCAGCCTTAGCGGGAGCTCTGGGGCCAACGTCCTGACTTTC. The V gene is TRBV4-1, the J gene TRBJ2-6, with TRBD2 identical over 9 bases. J was trimmed by 0 bases and V by 4 bases; bases with no gene match: 1. This CDR3 spans 16 amino acids. Germline V gene lookup returns CDR1 MGHRA and CDR2 YSYEKL.

The chain couples TRBV6-5 to TRBJ1-6; the D gene is possibly TRBD1 (6 bases). CDR3 length: 16 residues. Germline CDR1 reads MNHEY; CDR2 reads SVGAGI. The ends were cut back, 0 bases at V and 1 base at J, with 7 bases in the middle. CDR3 protein: CASSYSGGSYNSPLHF. CDR3 bases: TGTGCCAGCAGTTACTCAGGGGGATCCTATAATTCACCCCTCCACTTT.

As regards this clone: Its ends do not fully match the called genes, so a read error is possible. The V call is TRBV11-2, the J call TRBJ2-5; 7 nucleotides line up with TRBD2. This CDR3 has 15 residues. CDR1 is SGHAT and CDR2 is FQNNGV in the germline V gene. In DNA form, the CDR3 reads TGTGCCAGCAGCTTAGGCGGGACTATTCAAGAGTCCCAGTACTTC. It specifies CASSLGGTIQESQYF.

About this clone: One end of the junction varies from germline; a read error may be responsible. The V gene is TRBV5-4, the J gene TRBJ2-6; tentatively, D is TRBD1 (6 bases). The length of the CDR3 is 15 residues. CDR1 SGHNT and CDR2 YYREEE come from the germline V gene (reference sequence). The DNA of the CDR3 is TGTGCCAGCAGTAGAGAGGGGGTGTTCGCCAACGGCCTGACTTTC. Translation: CASSREGVFANGLTF.

This clone appeared a few times. The genes are TRBV18 and TRBJ2-2; no reliable D call. Trimming stripped 5 bases from V and 5 bases from J, with 3 bases between. CDR3 length: 11 amino acids. Germline values: CDR1 KGHSH, CDR2 LQKENI. CDR3 amino acids: CASSETGELFF. The CDR3 DNA is TGTGCCAGCTCAGAGACCGGGGAGCTGTTTTTT.

This chain connects TRBV9 to TRBJ2-7, with D tentatively TRBD2 (6 bases). Trimming stripped 0 bases from V and 3 bases from J, with 13 bases between. The CDR3 length is 15 residues. Per germline, CDR1 SGDLS and CDR2 YYNGEE. The CDR3 loop reads CASSVGRTGLYEQYF. CDR3 coding DNA: TGTGCCAGCAGCGTAGGGCGAACGGGACTCTACGAGCAGTACTTC. Filled out from reference TRBV9 and TRBJ2-7, the complete variable domain reads DSGVTQTPKHLITATGQRVTLRCSPRSGDLSVYWYQQSLDQGLQFLIQYYNGEERAKGNILERFSAQQFPDLHSELNLSSLELGDSALYFCASSVGRTGLYEQYFGPGTRLTVT.

The chain links TRBV15 to TRBJ2-3; 7 bases are shared with TRBD2. Per germline, CDR1 LNHNV and CDR2 YYDKDF (reference sequence). V was clipped by 2 bases and J by 0 bases; unmatched bases: 2. The CDR3 is 15 amino acids. For the CDR3, the DNA is TGTGCCACCAGCAGAAGCGGGATCAGCACAGATACGCAGTATTTT. It translates to CATSRSGISTDTQYF. The whole variable domain, remainder taken from reference TRBV15 and TRBJ2-3, is DAMVIQNPRYQVTQFGKPVTLSCSQTLNHNVMYWYQQKSSQAPKLLFHYYDKDFNNEADTPDNFQSRRPNTSFCFLDIRSPGLGDTAMYLCATSRSGISTDTQYFGPGTRLTVL.

The chain employs TRBV10-2 and TRBJ2-1; 9 bases map to TRBD2. The CDR3 is made up of 13 amino acids. Per germline, CDR1 WSHSY and CDR2 SAAADI. The V segment lost 4 bases and the J segment 7 bases; nucleotides outside the gene matches: 2. CDR3 in amino acids: CASSVGLANEQFF. DNA of the CDR3: TGCGCCAGCAGTGTAGGACTAGCGAATGAGCAGTTCTTC.

The genes are TRBV6-5 and TRBJ1-1; 9 nucleotides match TRBD1. This CDR3 has 14 amino acids. The germline V gene encodes CDR1 MNHEY and CDR2 SVGAGI. Trimming removed 5 bases from V and 11 bases from J; junction bases left unmatched: 12. The CDR3 DNA reads as TGTGCCAGCAGTCTTCTCTCCGGGACAGGGTACGCTTTCTTT. It is translated as CASSLLSGTGYAFF.

V gene TRBV5-6 combines with J gene TRBJ2-7, with 8 bases matching TRBD1. This CDR3 spans 17 amino acids. V shed 2 bases and J 2 bases; nucleotides not matched to a gene: 12. Germline V gene sequence: CDR1 SGHDT, CDR2 YYEEEE. The CDR3 DNA reads as TGTGCCAGCAGCTTAGGGCTCAGGGGGCGAGTTACCTACGAGCAGTACTTC. Encoded protein: CASSLGLRGRVTYEQYF.

The chain is built from TRBV28 and TRBJ2-3; D is perhaps TRBD1 (6 bases). The CDR3 length is 16 residues. The germline V and J ends were trimmed by 6 bases and 4 bases, with 20 bases remaining between them. Germline V gene sequence: CDR1 MDHEN, CDR2 SYDVKM. The CDR3: CASSLQGPVSADTQYF. CDR3 DNA sequence: TGTGCCAGCAGCTTACAGGGCCCTGTATCGGCAGATACGCAGTATTTT.